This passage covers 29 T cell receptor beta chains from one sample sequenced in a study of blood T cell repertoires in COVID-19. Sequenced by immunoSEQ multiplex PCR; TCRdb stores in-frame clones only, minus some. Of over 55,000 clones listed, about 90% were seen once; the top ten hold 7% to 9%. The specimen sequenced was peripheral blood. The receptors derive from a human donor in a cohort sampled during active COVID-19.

The CDR3: CASSYSRLAGLYEQYF. CDR3 sequence (DNA): TGTGCCAGCAGTTACTCGAGGCTGGCAGGGCTCTACGAGCAGTACTTC. The chain employs TRBV6-2 or TRBV6-3 and TRBJ2-7; perhaps TRBD1 as D (5 bases). Trimming took 0 bases from V and 3 from J, leaving 15 bases between them. Germline CDR1 reads MNHEY; CDR2 reads SVGEGT. This CDR3 comprises 16 residues.

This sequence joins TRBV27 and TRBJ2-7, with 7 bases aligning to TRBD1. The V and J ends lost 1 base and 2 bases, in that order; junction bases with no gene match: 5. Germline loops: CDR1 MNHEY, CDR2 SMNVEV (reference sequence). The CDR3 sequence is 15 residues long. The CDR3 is CASSLFGQGAYEQYF. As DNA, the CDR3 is TGTGCCAGCAGTTTATTCGGGCAGGGGGCCTACGAGCAGTACTTC.

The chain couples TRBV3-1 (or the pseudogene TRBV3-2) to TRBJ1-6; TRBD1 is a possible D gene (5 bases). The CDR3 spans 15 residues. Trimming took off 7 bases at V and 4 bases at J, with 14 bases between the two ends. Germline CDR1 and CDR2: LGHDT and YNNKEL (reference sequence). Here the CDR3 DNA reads TGTGCCAGCAACCACGGGGGGGTGTATAATTCACCCCTCCACTTT. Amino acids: CASNHGGVYNSPLHF.

The CDR3 reads CASSAGYSGYTF. DNA of the CDR3: TGTGCCAGCAGCGCAGGGTACTCGGGCTACACCTTC. The chain combines TRBV9 with TRBJ1-2; possible D gene TRBD1, 5 bases. Trimming took 3 bases from V and 8 from J, leaving 11 bases between them. This CDR3 is built from 12 residues. The germline CDR1 and CDR2 sequences are SGDLS and YYNGEE.

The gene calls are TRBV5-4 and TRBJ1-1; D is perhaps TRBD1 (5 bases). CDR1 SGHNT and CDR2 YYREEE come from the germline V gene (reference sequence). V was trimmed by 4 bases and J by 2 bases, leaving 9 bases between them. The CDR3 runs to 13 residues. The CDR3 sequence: CASSPDSNTEAFF. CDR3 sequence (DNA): TGTGCCAGCAGCCCCGACAGTAACACTGAAGCTTTCTTT.

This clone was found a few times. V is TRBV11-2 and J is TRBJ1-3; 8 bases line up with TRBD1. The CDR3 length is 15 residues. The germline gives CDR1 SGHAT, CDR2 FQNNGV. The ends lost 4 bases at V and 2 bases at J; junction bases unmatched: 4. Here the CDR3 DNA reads TGTGCCAGCAGCTCGATACAGGGGGCTGGAAACACCATATATTTT. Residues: CASSSIQGAGNTIYF.

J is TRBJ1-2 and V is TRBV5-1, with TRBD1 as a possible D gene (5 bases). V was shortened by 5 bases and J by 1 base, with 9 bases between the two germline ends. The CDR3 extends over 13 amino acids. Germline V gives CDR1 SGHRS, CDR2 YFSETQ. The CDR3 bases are TGCGCCAGCAGTCGGACACGTAACTATGGCTACACCTTC. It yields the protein CASSRTRNYGYTF.

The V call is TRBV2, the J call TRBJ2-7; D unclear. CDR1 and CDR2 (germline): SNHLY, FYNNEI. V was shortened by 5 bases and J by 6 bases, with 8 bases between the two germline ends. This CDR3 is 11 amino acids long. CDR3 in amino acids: CASSPLREQYF. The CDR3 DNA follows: TGTGCCAGCAGTCCTCTACGCGAGCAGTACTTC.

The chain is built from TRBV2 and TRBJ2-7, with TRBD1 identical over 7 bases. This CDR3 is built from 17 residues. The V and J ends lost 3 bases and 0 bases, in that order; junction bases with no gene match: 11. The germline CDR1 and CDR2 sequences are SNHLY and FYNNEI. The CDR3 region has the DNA TGTGCCAGCAGTGAGTCACAGGGGATTACCCGCTCCTACGAGCAGTACTTC. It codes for CASSESQGITRSYEQYF.

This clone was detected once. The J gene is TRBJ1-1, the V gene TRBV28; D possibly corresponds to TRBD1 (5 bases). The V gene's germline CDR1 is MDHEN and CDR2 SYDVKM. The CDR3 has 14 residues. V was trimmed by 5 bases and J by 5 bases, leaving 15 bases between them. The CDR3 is CASSTGGDRTEAFF. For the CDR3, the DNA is TGTGCCAGCAGTACCGGGGGGGATCGAACTGAAGCTTTCTTT.

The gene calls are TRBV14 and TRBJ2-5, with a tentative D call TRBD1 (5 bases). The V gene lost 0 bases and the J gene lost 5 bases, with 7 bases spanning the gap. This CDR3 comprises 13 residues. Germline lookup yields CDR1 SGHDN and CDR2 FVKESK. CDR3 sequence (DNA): TGTGCCAGCAGCCAAGAATCAGGGGAGACCCAGTACTTC. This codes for CASSQESGETQYF.

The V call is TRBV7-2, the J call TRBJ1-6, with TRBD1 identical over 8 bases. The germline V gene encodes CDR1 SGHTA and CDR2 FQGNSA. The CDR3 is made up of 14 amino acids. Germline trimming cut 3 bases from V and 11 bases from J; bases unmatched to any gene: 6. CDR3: CASSLQGAQPPLHF. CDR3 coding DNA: TGTGCCAGCAGCTTGCAGGGGGCGCAACCACCCCTCCACTTT. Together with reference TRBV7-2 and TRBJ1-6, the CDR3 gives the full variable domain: GAGVSQSPSNKVTEKGKDVELRCDPISGHTALYWYRQSLGQGLEFLIYFQGNSAPDKSGLPSDRFSAERTGGSVSTLTIQRTQQEDSAVYLCASSLQGAQPPLHFGNGTRLTVT.

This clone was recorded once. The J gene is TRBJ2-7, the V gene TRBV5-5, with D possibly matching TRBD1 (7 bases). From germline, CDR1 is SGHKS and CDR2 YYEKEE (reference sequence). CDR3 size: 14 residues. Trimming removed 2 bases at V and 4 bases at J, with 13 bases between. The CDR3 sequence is CASSLTTGTYEQYF. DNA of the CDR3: TGTGCCAGCAGCTTAACGACAGGGACTTACGAGCAGTACTTC.

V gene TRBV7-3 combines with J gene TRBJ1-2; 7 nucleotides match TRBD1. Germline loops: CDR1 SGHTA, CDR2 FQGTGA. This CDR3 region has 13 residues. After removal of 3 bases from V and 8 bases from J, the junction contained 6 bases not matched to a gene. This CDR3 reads CASSFDRERGYTF. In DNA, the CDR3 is TGTGCCAGCAGCTTCGACAGGGAGCGAGGCTACACCTTC.

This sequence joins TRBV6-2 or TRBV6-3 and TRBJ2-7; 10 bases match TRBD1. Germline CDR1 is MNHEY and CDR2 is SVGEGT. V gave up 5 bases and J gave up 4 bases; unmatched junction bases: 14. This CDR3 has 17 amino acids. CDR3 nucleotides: TGTGCCAGCAGTGGACGGACTTTTGGGACAGGGGTTTACGAGCAGTACTTC. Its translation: CASSGRTFGTGVYEQYF.

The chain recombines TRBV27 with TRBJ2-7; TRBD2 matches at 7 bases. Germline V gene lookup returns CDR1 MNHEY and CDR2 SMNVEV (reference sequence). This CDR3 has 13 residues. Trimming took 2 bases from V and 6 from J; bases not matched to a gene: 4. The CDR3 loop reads CASSLARGVEQYF. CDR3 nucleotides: TGTGCCAGCAGTTTAGCACGGGGGGTCGAGCAGTACTTC.

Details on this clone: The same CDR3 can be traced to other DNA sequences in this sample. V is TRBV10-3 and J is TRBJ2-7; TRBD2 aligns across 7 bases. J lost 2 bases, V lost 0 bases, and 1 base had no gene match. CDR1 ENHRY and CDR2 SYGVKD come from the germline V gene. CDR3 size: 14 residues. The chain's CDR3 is CAISESGGTYEQYF. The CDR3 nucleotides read TGTGCCATCAGTGAGTCGGGAGGGACCTACGAGCAGTACTTC.

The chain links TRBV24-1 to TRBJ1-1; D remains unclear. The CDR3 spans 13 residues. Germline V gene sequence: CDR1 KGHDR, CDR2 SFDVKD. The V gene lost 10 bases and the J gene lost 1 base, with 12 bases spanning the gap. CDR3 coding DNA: TGTGCCACGCAGCCGGGTAGGAACACTGAAGCTTTCTTT. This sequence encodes CATQPGRNTEAFF.

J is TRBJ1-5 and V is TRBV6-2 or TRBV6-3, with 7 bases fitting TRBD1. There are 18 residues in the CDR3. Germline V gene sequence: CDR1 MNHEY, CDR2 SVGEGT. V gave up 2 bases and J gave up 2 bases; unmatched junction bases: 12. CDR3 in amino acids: CASSYDESIDRGNQPQHF. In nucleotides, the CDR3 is TGTGCCAGCAGTTACGACGAATCGATAGACAGGGGCAATCAGCCCCAGCATTTT.

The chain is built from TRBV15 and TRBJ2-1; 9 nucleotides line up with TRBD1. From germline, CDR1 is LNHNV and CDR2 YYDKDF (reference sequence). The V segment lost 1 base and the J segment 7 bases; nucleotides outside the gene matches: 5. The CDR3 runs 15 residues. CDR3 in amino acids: CATSRAGQGRNEQFF. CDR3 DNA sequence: TGTGCCACCAGCAGAGCGGGACAGGGTAGGAATGAGCAGTTCTTC.

CDR3 in DNA: TGTGCCAGCAGTGCGACGGGGAACTATGGCTACACCTTC. It codes for CASSATGNYGYTF. The chain has TRBV2 and TRBJ1-2; D gene unclear. Per germline, CDR1 SNHLY and CDR2 FYNNEI. The CDR3 length is 13 residues. V was clipped by 4 bases and J by 2 bases, with 8 bases between them.

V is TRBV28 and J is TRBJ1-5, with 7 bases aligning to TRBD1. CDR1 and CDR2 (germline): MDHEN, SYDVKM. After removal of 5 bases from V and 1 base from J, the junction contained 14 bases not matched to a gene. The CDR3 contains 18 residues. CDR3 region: CASSPPPWDSLSNQPQHF. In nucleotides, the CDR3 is TGTGCCAGCAGTCCCCCCCCCTGGGACAGCCTAAGCAATCAGCCCCAGCATTTT.

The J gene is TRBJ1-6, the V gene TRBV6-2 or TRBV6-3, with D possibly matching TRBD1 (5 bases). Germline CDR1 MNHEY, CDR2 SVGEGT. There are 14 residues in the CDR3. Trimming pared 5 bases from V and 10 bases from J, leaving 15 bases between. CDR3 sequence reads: CASSDRFKGSPLHF. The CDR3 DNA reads TGTGCCAGCAGTGACCGATTCAAGGGGTCACCCCTCCACTTT.

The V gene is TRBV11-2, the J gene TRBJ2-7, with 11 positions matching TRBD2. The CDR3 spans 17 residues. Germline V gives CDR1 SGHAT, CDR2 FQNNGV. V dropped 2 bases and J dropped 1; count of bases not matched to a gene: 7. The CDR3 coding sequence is TGTGCCAGCAGCTTATTGTTAGCGGGGGGGGGATCCTACGAGCAGTACTTC. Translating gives CASSLLLAGGGSYEQYF. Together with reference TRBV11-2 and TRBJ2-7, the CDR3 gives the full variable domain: EAGVAQSPRYKIIEKRQSVAFWCNPISGHATLYWYQQILGQGPKLLIQFQNNGVVDDSQLPKDRFSAERLKGVDSTLKIQPAKLEDSAVYLCASSLLLAGGGSYEQYFGPGTRLTVT.

In DNA form, the CDR3 reads TGTGCCAGTAGTGCACGGGAAAAGACAGGGGGCATGGAGACCCAGTACTTC. It is translated as CASSAREKTGGMETQYF. This rearrangement joins TRBV19 to TRBJ2-5, with TRBD1 matching over 10 bases. The germline gives CDR1 LNHDA, CDR2 SQIVND (reference sequence). Unmatched junction bases numbered 14, after V lost 5 bases and J lost 5 bases. This CDR3 comprises 17 residues.

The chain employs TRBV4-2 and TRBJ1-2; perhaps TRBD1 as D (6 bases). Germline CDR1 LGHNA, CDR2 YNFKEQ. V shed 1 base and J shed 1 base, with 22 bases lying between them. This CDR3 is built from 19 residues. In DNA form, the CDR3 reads TGTGCCAGCAGCCAAGCTGGCGGCTACTTAACAGGGCGTAACTATGGCTACACCTTC. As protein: CASSQAGGYLTGRNYGYTF.

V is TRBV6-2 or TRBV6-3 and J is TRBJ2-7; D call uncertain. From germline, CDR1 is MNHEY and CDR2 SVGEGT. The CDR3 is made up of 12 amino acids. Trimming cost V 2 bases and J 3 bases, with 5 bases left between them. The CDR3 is CASSYSYYEQYF. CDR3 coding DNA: TGTGCCAGCAGTTACAGCTACTACGAGCAGTACTTC.

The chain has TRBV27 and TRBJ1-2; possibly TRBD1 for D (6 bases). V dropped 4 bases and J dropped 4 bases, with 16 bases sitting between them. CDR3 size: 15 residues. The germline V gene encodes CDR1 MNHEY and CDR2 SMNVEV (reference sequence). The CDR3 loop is CASSSRAGAIYGYTF. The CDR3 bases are TGTGCCAGCAGTTCCCGGGCAGGGGCGATCTATGGCTACACCTTC.

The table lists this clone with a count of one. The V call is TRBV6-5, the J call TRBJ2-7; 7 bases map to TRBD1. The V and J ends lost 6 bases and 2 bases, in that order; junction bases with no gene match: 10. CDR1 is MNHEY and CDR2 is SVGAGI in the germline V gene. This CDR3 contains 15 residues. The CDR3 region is CASRKPGQATYEQYF. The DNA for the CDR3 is TGTGCCAGCAGAAAGCCCGGACAGGCAACCTACGAGCAGTACTTC.